This T cell receptor beta chain stems from a study of T cells in Graves' hyperthyroidism and ophthalmopathy. This clonotype was detected a few times. Its specificity is not known. The TCR beta CDR3 regions underwent amplification using RNA transcripts as the source. A first-round RT-PCR of the TCR CDR3 used the HTBI primer set. TCRdb processed the multiplex PCR reads anew with MiXCR; each CDR3 protein has one entry. The sample contains about 700,000 distinct CDR3 sequences, roughly 15% of which appear only once. Whole-study results and caveats: Ophthalmopathy was told apart from stable hyperthyroidism by a 13 V-J model.

The V gene end was trimmed by 1 base and the J gene end by 0 bases; junction bases not matched to a gene: 8. The V gene's germline CDR1 is SGHTA and CDR2 FQGNSA. The CDR3 is 17 residues long. More than 9.5 ml fresh peripheral blood yielded the PBMCs. Material for sequencing was blood. The TCR sequence derives from a woman aged 18-29 years with Graves' hyperthyroidism. The V gene is TRBV7-2, the J gene TRBJ1-2, with 7 bases matching TRBD1. DNA of the CDR3: TGTGCCAGCAGCTTAGTAGGGGGCTACTTATCTAACTATGGCTACACCTTC. Translation gives CASSLVGGYLSNYGYTF.